This T cell receptor (beta chain) was captured in a study of cytomegalovirus exposure and HLA in healthy donors. Broader study findings: Upon later analysis, TCR association rates were observed to vary by HLA locus, being highest for DRB1 and lowest for HLA-C. Sequencing depth across donors, presence/absence analyses assumed, was roughly uniform. TRBV6-2, TRBV6-3 and some other V segments were unresolvable in 87-base-pair reads.

From germline, CDR1 is MGHRA and CDR2 YSYEKL. This CDR3 region has 14 residues. Germline trimming cut 4 bases from V and 5 bases from J; bases unmatched to any gene: 8. Despite likely unrecorded immune exposures, the donors were nominally healthy at the time of sampling. A note on this clone: Antigen: not known.

The PCR had 60 Vbeta and 13 Jbeta primers. The assay was immunoSEQ multiplex PCR, and TCRdb's table has in-frame clones only and misses some. The sample contains a few hundred thousand clones, more than 55% of which appear only once. The chain employs TRBV4-1 and TRBJ2-7; 7 positions match TRBD1. Sequencing input: PBMCs. This receptor was taken from a female donor in good health and CMV-seronegative. The CDR3 coding sequence is TGCGCCAGCAGCCTGACGGTAGGGGGCGACGAGCAGTACTTC. Translation: CASSLTVGGDEQYF.